The 26 T cell receptor beta chains presented below share a single source sample, sequenced in a study of vaccination effects on CD4 cells after COVID-19. These receptors have no identified antigens. Sequencing followed a ViraFEST assay step that expanded antigen-specific CD4+ T cells with viral peptide pools. Cells that had been cultured for 10 days were the source of isolated CD4+ T cells. Absence of prior SARS-CoV-2 infection characterized the vaccine recipients, who showed negative nucleocapsid antibodies. Assay: immunoSEQ multiplex PCR; the TCRdb copy retains only in-frame clones and omits some. The sample holds roughly 20,000 clones; around 70% are singletons and the top ten take about 27%. Here the sequenced sample was CD4+ T cells from PBMCs cultured with HCoV-NL63 spike peptides, taken before COVID-19 vaccination. Receptor source: a human donor who received a COVID-19 vaccine.

This sequence joins TRBV5-1 and TRBJ2-2, with D hard to call. Germline V CDR1 and CDR2: SGHRS, YFSETQ. V lost 1 base to trimming and J lost 6 bases, with 7 bases between them. CDR3 length: 13 amino acids. The CDR3 coding sequence is TGCGCCAGCAGCTTGCTAGTGGCCGGGGAGCTGTTTTTT. Its protein is CASSLLVAGELFF.

This chain uses TRBV5-1 with TRBJ1-1; TRBD1 aligns across 7 bases. The junction had 11 bases not matched to a gene; V was cut back by 4 bases and J by 8 bases. Germline values: CDR1 SGHRS, CDR2 YFSETQ. This CDR3 has 14 amino acids. Written as DNA, the CDR3 is TGCGCCAGCAGCCTGGGCTCGGGGACAGCAGAAGCTTTCTTT. Translated, it gives CASSLGSGTAEAFF.

J is TRBJ2-7 and V is TRBV7-2; 10 bases fit TRBD1. This CDR3 has 15 amino acids. CDR1 is SGHTA, CDR2 FQGNSA, per germline. The V gene end was trimmed by 5 bases and the J gene end by 4 bases; junction bases not matched to a gene: 8. The CDR3 DNA sequence: TGTGCCAGCAGCCGGCCGACAGGGGGCTTATACGAGCAGTACTTC. This encodes CASSRPTGGLYEQYF.

Only a few counts were recorded for this clone. The CDR3 sequence is CASSLTGTSSYEQYF. CDR3 bases: TGCGCCAGCAGCTTGACCGGGACTAGCTCCTACGAGCAGTACTTC. The V gene is TRBV5-1, the J gene TRBJ2-7, with TRBD2 identical over 8 bases. This CDR3 comprises 15 residues. V was pared by 1 base and J by 0 bases, with 3 bases of the junction left unmatched. Germline V gene lookup returns CDR1 SGHRS and CDR2 YFSETQ.

J is TRBJ1-2 and V is TRBV5-1; no reliable D call. CDR1 SGHRS and CDR2 YFSETQ come from the germline V gene. V was clipped by 2 bases and J by 2 bases, with 7 bases between them. This CDR3 comprises 13 residues. The DNA of the CDR3 is TGCGCCAGCAGCTTAGGAGCAAACTATGGCTACACCTTC. Amino acid sequence: CASSLGANYGYTF.

The sample holds one count of this clone. The chain couples TRBV4-3 to TRBJ1-2; TRBD1 might be the D (5 bases). This CDR3 has 15 amino acids. Germline V lookup: CDR1 LGHNA, CDR2 YSLEER. Between the trimmed V and J ends, which lost 2 bases and 0 bases, there was a span of 10 bases. CDR3 coding DNA: TGCGCCAGCAGCCAATATCAGGGTACTAACTATGGCTACACCTTC. It codes for CASSQYQGTNYGYTF.

This clone came up a few times. The chain couples TRBV7-9 to TRBJ1-6; 7 bases fit TRBD1. Per the germline V gene, CDR1 is SEHNR and CDR2 is FQNEAQ (reference sequence). The junction had 4 bases not matched to a gene; V was cut back by 4 bases and J by 7 bases. The CDR3 totals 14 residues. In DNA, the CDR3 is TGTGCCAGCAGCTCCGGACAGGAAAATTCACCCCTCCACTTT. This translates into CASSSGQENSPLHF.

The genes are TRBV10-3 and TRBJ1-4; weak D call: TRBD1 (5 bases). Germline loops: CDR1 ENHRY, CDR2 SYGVKD. CDR3 length: 15 amino acids. Deletions cut 6 bases from V and 5 bases from J, with 16 bases between. The CDR3 loop reads CAISAGTESNEKLFF. The CDR3, as DNA: TGTGCCATCAGCGCCGGGACTGAATCCAATGAAAAACTGTTTTTT.

The CDR3 nucleotides read TGTGCCAGCAGCTTGGTGGGACAGAACTATGGCTACACCTTC. This sequence encodes CASSLVGQNYGYTF. The rearrangement uses TRBV5-6 and TRBJ1-2; 7 bases match TRBD1. This CDR3 is built from 14 residues. Germline CDR1 and CDR2: SGHDT and YYEEEE. Losses at the gene ends were 0 bases for V and 2 bases for J; bases not matched to a gene: 1.

J is TRBJ1-2 and V is TRBV27, with D tentatively TRBD1 (6 bases). CDR1 is MNHEY, CDR2 SMNVEV, per germline (reference sequence). Trimming shortened V by 4 bases and J by 5 bases, and 11 bases separated the two germline ends. This CDR3 contains 13 residues. CDR3 DNA: TGTGCCAGCAGTTCGGGGAGGGGGTATGGCTACACCTTC. Residues: CASSSGRGYGYTF.

The chain joins TRBV4-2 to TRBJ2-1, with TRBD2 identical over 9 bases. Germline lookup yields CDR1 LGHNA and CDR2 YNFKEQ. The V and J ends lost 0 bases and 7 bases, in that order; junction bases with no gene match: 10. The CDR3 has 17 residues. In DNA, the CDR3 is TGTGCCAGCAGCCAAGAACCGCTAGCGGGGTATGGGAATGAGCAGTTCTTC. This gives the protein CASSQEPLAGYGNEQFF.

This clone has only one observation. This chain uses TRBV5-1 with TRBJ2-1; the D gene is possibly TRBD1 (6 bases). This CDR3 spans 17 amino acids. V lost 4 bases and J 0 bases, leaving 17 bases between the germline ends. Germline lookup yields CDR1 SGHRS and CDR2 YFSETQ. The CDR3 DNA sequence: TGCGCCAGCAGCCTTGCTACCGGGACATACTCCTACAATGAGCAGTTCTTC. Translating gives CASSLATGTYSYNEQFF.

This chain joins TRBV5-1 and TRBJ2-1, with D possibly TRBD2 on 5 matching bases. The CDR3 runs to 15 residues. CDR1 is SGHRS, CDR2 YFSETQ, per germline. V lost 6 bases and J 1 base, leaving 14 bases between the germline ends. CDR3 sequence (DNA): TGCGCCAGCACTCCAGAGCGGAATTCCTACAATGAGCAGTTCTTC. Translation: CASTPERNSYNEQFF.

V is TRBV30 and J is TRBJ2-5, with 7 positions matching TRBD1. V was clipped by 3 bases and J by 1 base; unmatched bases: 5. Germline V CDR1 and CDR2: GTSNPN, SVGIG (reference sequence). CDR3 length equals 14 residues. The CDR3 nucleotides read TGTGCCTGGAGCGCCGGGACAGCCCAAGAGACCCAGTACTTC. This sequence encodes CAWSAGTAQETQYF.

The chain employs TRBV19 and TRBJ2-3; 9 bases align to TRBD2. Germline V gives CDR1 LNHDA, CDR2 SQIVND (reference sequence). The CDR3 is made up of 14 amino acids. After removal of 4 bases from V and 2 bases from J, the junction contained 1 base not matched to a gene. CDR3 bases: TGTGCCAGTAGTAAGCGGGGGGACACAGATACGCAGTATTTT. Protein sequence: CASSKRGDTDTQYF. Filled out from reference TRBV19 and TRBJ2-3, the complete variable domain reads DGGITQSPKYLFRKEGQNVTLSCEQNLNHDAMYWYRQDPGQGLRLIYYSQIVNDFQKGDIAEGYSVSREKKESFPLTVTSAQKNPTAFYLCASSKRGDTDTQYFGPGTRLTVL.

The rearrangement links TRBV7-9 to TRBJ1-4; tentatively, D is TRBD1 (5 bases). V lost 0 bases, J lost 15 bases, and 14 bases lay in between. Germline V gene sequence: CDR1 SEHNR, CDR2 FQNEAQ (reference sequence). CDR3 length: 13 residues. CDR3 protein: CASSLAGGGRMFF. In DNA form, the CDR3 reads TGTGCCAGCAGCTTAGCTGGGGGAGGGAGAATGTTTTTT.

This sequence joins TRBV20-1 and TRBJ1-2; 10 bases match TRBD1. CDR1 and CDR2 (germline): DFQATT, SNEGSKA (reference sequence). The CDR3 sequence is 16 residues long. V lost 3 bases, J lost 8 bases, and 15 bases stayed unmatched. CDR3 region: CSASRVAGTGVRGYTF. The DNA for the CDR3 is TGCAGTGCTAGTAGGGTCGCCGGGACAGGGGTTCGGGGCTACACCTTC.

The chain has TRBV11-2 and TRBJ2-2; 11 nucleotides align to TRBD2. The V segment lost 4 bases and the J segment 1 base; nucleotides outside the gene matches: 11. The CDR3 has 19 amino acids. Germline lookup yields CDR1 SGHAT and CDR2 FQNNGV. The CDR3 here is CASSSPGGSGRVNTGELFF. CDR3 nucleotides: TGTGCCAGCAGCTCCCCGGGTGGTAGCGGGAGGGTGAACACCGGGGAGCTGTTTTTT.

V gene TRBV7-8 combines with J gene TRBJ2-1, with 8 bases lining up with TRBD2. The ends lost 4 bases at V and 6 bases at J; junction bases unmatched: 8. CDR1 and CDR2 from the germline V gene are SGHVS and FQNEAQ. This CDR3 region has 15 residues. This CDR3 is CASSSAPGTSNEQFF. The CDR3 DNA reads as TGTGCCAGCAGCTCAGCCCCCGGGACTAGCAATGAGCAGTTCTTC.

V usage is TRBV6-4 and J usage is TRBJ2-3, with 9 bases fitting TRBD1. Germline V gene sequence: CDR1 MRHNA, CDR2 SNTAGT. V shed 0 bases, J shed 2 bases, and the junction held 3 bases outside the gene matches. This CDR3 contains 16 residues. The CDR3 loop is CASSDSGTGSTDTQYF. The CDR3 DNA sequence: TGTGCCAGCAGTGACTCTGGGACAGGGTCCACAGATACGCAGTATTTT.

This clone was counted between two and nine times. The V and J genes are TRBV7-8 and TRBJ1-1; D might be TRBD1 (5 bases). Germline V gene lookup returns CDR1 SGHVS and CDR2 FQNEAQ. Trimming stripped 1 base from V and 0 bases from J, with 18 bases between. The CDR3 consists of 18 residues. This CDR3 reads CASSLGSRGVRVNTEAFF. CDR3 nucleotide sequence: TGTGCCAGCAGCTTAGGGTCGAGAGGGGTCAGGGTGAACACTGAAGCTTTCTTT.

This clone has just a few counts. The genes are TRBV7-9 and TRBJ1-5; tentative D call: TRBD1 (5 bases). Deletions cut 5 bases from V and 1 base from J, with 15 bases between. Germline-derived CDR1 and CDR2 are SEHNR and FQNEAQ (reference sequence). The CDR3 extends over 16 amino acids. In DNA, the CDR3 is TGTGCCAGCAGCCCAGGGAACGGGGGAAGCAATCAGCCCCAGCATTTT. It translates to CASSPGNGGSNQPQHF.

The chain has TRBV20-1 and TRBJ2-5, with TRBD2 matching 11 bases. Germline CDR1 and CDR2: DFQATT and SNEGSKA (reference sequence). V dropped 3 bases and J dropped 5; count of bases not matched to a gene: 5. CDR3 length: 14 amino acids. The CDR3 loop reads CSASSGGAWETQYF. The CDR3 coding sequence is TGCAGTGCTAGTAGCGGGGGGGCCTGGGAGACCCAGTACTTC.

The chain carries TRBV12-3 or TRBV12-4 and TRBJ1-1; no clear D. There are 12 residues in the CDR3. Deletions cut 8 bases from V and 4 bases from J, with 11 bases between. Here the CDR3 DNA reads TGTGCCAGCGGGCAGAGCTCCACTGAAGCTTTCTTT. Translating it yields CASGQSSTEAFF.

The chain recombines TRBV28 with TRBJ1-2; 8 positions match TRBD1. The CDR3 spans 16 residues. CDR1 and CDR2 from the germline V gene are MDHEN and SYDVKM. Trimming cost V 6 bases and J 3 bases; bases outside gene matches: 12. The CDR3 reads CASSPPGQGGDYGYTF. The CDR3 bases are TGTGCCAGCAGCCCCCCCGGACAGGGAGGAGACTATGGCTACACCTTC.

This chain links TRBV2 with TRBJ1-5; the match to TRBD1 covers 8 bases. CDR1 is SNHLY and CDR2 is FYNNEI in the germline V gene. Trimming took 6 bases from V and 7 from J; bases not matched to a gene: 8. CDR3 size: 14 residues. The CDR3 is CASSPDRGGQPQHF. The CDR3 nucleotides read TGTGCCAGCAGCCCCGACAGGGGCGGCCAGCCCCAGCATTTT. Using reference TRBV2 and TRBJ1-5 for the parts outside the CDR3, the full variable domain is EPEVTQTPSHQVTQMGQEVILRCVPISNHLYFYWYRQILGQKVEFLVSFYNNEISEKSEIFDDQFSVERPDGSNFTLKIRSTKLEDSAMYFCASSPDRGGQPQHFGDGTRLSIL.